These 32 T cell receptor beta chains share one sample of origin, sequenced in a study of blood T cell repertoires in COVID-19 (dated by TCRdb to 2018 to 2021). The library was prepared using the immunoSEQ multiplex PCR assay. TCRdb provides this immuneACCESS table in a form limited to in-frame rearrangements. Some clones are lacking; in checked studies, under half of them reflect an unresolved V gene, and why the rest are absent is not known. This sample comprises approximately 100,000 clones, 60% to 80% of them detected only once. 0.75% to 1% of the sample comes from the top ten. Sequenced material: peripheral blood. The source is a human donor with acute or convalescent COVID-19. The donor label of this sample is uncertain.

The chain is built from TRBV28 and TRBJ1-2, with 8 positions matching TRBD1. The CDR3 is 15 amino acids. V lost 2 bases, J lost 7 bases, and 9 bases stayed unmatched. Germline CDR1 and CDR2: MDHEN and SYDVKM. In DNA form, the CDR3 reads TGTGCCAGCAGTTTAAATCCCCGACAGGGGTCTGGCTACACCTTC. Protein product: CASSLNPRQGSGYTF.

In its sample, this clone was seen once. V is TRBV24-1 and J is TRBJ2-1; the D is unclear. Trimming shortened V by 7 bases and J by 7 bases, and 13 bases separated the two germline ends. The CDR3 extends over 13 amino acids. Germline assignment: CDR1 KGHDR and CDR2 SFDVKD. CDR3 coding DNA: TGTGCCACCAGGAGAGGAGAGGATAATGAGCAGTTCTTC. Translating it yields CATRRGEDNEQFF.

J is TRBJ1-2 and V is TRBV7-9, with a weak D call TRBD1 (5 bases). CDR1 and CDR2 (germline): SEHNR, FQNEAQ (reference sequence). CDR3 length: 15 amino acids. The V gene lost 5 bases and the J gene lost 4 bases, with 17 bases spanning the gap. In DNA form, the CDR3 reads TGTGCCAGCAGCCCCGGCACCGGGGGATTCTATGGCTACACCTTC. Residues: CASSPGTGGFYGYTF. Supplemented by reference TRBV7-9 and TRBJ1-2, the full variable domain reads DTGVSQNPRHKITKRGQNVTFRCDPISEHNRLYWYRQTLGQGPEFLTYFQNEAQLEKSRLLSDRFSAERPKGSFSTLEIQRTEQGDSAMYLCASSPGTGGFYGYTFGSGTRLTVV.

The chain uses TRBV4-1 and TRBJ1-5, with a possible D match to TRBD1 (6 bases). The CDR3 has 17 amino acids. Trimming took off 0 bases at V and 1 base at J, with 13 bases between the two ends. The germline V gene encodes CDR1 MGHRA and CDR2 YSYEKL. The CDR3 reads CASSQDGWTASNQPQHF. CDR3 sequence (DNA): TGCGCCAGCAGCCAAGATGGCTGGACAGCAAGCAATCAGCCCCAGCATTTT.

CDR3 coding DNA: TGTGCCAGCAGCCATTTGAGCTCGATGGCGGACACTGAAGCTTTCTTT. Residues: CASSHLSSMADTEAFF. The V call is TRBV3-1 (or the pseudogene TRBV3-2), the J call TRBJ1-1; D call uncertain. The V end was cut by 3 bases, the J end by 3 bases, with 17 bases between. The CDR3 runs 16 residues. CDR1 and CDR2 (germline): LGHDT, YNNKEL (reference sequence).

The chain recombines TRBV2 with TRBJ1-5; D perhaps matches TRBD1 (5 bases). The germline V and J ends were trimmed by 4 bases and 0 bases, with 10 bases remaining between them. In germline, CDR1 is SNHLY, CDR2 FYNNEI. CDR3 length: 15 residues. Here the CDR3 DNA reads TGTGCCAGCAGTGGGGGCAGACCTAGCAATCAGCCCCAGCATTTT. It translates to CASSGGRPSNQPQHF.

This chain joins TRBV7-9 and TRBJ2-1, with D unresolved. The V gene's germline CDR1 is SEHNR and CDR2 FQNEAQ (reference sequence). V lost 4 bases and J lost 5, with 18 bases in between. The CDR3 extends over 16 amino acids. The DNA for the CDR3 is TGTGCCAGCAGCTACAACACACACACCAGGCACAATGAGCAGTTCTTC. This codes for CASSYNTHTRHNEQFF. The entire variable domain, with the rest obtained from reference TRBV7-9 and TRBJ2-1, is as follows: DTGVSQNPRHKITKRGQNVTFRCDPISEHNRLYWYRQTLGQGPEFLTYFQNEAQLEKSRLLSDRFSAERPKGSFSTLEIQRTEQGDSAMYLCASSYNTHTRHNEQFFGPGTRLTVL.

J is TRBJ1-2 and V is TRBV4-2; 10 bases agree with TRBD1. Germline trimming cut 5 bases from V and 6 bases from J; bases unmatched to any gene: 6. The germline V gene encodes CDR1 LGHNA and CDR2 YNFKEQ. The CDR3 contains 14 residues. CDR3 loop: CASSFGQGDDGYTF. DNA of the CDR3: TGTGCCAGCAGCTTCGGACAGGGGGACGATGGCTACACCTTC.

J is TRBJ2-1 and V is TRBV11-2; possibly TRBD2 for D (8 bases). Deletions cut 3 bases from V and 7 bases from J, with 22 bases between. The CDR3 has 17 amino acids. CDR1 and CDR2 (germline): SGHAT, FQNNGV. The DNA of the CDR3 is TGTGCCAGCAGCTTCCCCCTGAGCGGGGGCAGGGGGAATGAGCAGTTCTTC. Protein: CASSFPLSGGRGNEQFF. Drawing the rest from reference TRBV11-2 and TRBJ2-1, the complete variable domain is EAGVAQSPRYKIIEKRQSVAFWCNPISGHATLYWYQQILGQGPKLLIQFQNNGVVDDSQLPKDRFSAERLKGVDSTLKIQPAKLEDSAVYLCASSFPLSGGRGNEQFFGPGTRLTVL.

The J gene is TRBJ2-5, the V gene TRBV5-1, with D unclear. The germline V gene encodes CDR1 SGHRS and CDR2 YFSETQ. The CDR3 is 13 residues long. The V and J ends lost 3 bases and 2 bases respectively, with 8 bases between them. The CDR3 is CASSSLVQETQYF. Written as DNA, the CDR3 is TGCGCCAGCAGCTCCCTCGTGCAAGAGACCCAGTACTTC.

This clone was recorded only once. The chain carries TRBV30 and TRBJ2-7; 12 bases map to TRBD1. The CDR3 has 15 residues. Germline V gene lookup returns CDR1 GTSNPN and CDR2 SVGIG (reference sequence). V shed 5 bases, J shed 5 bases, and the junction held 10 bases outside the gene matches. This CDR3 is CAWGIFGTGGHEQYF. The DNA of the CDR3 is TGTGCCTGGGGGATCTTCGGGACAGGGGGCCACGAGCAGTACTTC.

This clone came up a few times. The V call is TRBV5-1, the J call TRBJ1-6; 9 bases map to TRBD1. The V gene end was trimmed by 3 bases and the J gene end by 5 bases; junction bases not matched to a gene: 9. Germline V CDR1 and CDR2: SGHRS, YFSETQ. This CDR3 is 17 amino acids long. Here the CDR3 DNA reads TGCGCCAGCAGCTCGCAAACAGGGGGCTCGAATAATTCACCCCTCCACTTT. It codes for CASSSQTGGSNNSPLHF.

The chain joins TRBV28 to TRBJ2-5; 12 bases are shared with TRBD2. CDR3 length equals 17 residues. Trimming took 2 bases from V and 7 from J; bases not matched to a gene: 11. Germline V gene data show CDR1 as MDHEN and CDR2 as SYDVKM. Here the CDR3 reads CASSLPSGTSGWGTQYF. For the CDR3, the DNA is TGTGCCAGCAGTTTACCATCCGGGACTAGCGGGTGGGGGACCCAGTACTTC. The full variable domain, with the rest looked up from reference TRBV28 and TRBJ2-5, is DVKVTQSSRYLVKRTGEKVFLECVQDMDHENMFWYRQDPGLGLRLIYFSYDVKMKEKGDIPEGYSVSREKKERFSLILESASTNQTSMYLCASSLPSGTSGWGTQYFGPGTRLLVL.

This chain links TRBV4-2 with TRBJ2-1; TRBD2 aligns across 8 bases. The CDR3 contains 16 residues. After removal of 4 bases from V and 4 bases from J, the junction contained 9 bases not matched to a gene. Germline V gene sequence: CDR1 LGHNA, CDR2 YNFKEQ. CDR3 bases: TGTGCCAGCAGCCGGGAGCGGGGGCTAGGGTACAATGAGCAGTTCTTC. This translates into CASSRERGLGYNEQFF.

CDR3 in amino acids: CASSIDRYTEAFF. The CDR3 DNA reads as TGTGCCAGCAGCATTGACAGATACACTGAAGCTTTCTTT. V and J are TRBV7-8 and TRBJ1-1; possible D gene TRBD1, 5 bases. V gave up 5 bases and J gave up 3 bases, with 10 bases separating them. Germline CDR1 is SGHVS and CDR2 is FQNEAQ. The CDR3 runs to 13 residues.

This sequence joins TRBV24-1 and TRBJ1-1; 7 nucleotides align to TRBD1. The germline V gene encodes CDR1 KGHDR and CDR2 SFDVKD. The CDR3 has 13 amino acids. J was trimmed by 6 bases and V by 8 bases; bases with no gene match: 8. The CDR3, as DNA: TGTGCCACCATGTCGGACAGGTTCCCTGAAGCTTTCTTT. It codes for CATMSDRFPEAFF.

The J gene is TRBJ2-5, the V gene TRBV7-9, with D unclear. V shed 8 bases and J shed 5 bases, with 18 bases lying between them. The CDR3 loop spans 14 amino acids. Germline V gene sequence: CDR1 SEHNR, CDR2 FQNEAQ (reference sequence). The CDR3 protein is CASGSRLSAETQYF. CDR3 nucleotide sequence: TGTGCCAGCGGGTCCAGGCTCTCTGCGGAGACCCAGTACTTC.

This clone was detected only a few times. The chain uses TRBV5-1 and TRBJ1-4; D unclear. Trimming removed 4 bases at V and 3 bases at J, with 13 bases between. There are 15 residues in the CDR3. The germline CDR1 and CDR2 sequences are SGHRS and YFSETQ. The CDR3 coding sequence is TGCGCCAGCAGCACCCTCTCCAGTGCTAATGAAAAACTGTTTTTT. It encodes CASSTLSSANEKLFF. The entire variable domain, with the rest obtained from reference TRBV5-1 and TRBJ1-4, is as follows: KAGVTQTPRYLIKTRGQQVTLSCSPISGHRSVSWYQQTPGQGLQFLFEYFSETQRNKGNFPGRFSGRQFSNSRSEMNVSTLELGDSALYLCASSTLSSANEKLFFGSGTQLSVL.

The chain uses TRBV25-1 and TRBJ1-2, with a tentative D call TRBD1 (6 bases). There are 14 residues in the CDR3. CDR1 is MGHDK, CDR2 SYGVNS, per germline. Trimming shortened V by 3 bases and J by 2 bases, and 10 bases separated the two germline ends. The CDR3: CASSDPTGNYGYTF. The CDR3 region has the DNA TGTGCCAGCAGTGACCCCACAGGGAACTATGGCTACACCTTC.

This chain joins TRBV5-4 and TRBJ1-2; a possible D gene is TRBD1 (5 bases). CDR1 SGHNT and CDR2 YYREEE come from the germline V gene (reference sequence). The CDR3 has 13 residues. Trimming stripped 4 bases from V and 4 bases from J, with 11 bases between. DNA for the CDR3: TGTGCCAGCAGCACGGACACACTCTATGGCTACACCTTC. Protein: CASSTDTLYGYTF. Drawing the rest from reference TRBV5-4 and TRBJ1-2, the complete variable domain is ETGVTQSPTHLIKTRGQQVTLRCSSQSGHNTVSWYQQALGQGPQFIFQYYREEENGRGNFPPRFSGLQFPNYSSELNVNALELDDSALYLCASSTDTLYGYTFGSGTRLTVV.

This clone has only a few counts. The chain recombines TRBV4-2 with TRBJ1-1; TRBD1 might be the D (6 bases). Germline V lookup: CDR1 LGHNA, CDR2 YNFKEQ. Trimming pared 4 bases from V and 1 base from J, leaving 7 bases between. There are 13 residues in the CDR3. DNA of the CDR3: TGTGCCAGCAGCCCCAGGGGGAACACTGAAGCTTTCTTT. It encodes CASSPRGNTEAFF.

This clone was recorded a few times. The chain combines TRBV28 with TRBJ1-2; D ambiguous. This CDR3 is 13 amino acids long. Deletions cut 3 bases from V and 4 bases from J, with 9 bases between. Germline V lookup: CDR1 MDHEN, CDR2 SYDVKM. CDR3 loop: CASSFRSLYGYTF. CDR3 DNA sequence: TGTGCCAGCAGTTTTAGGAGTCTCTATGGCTACACCTTC.

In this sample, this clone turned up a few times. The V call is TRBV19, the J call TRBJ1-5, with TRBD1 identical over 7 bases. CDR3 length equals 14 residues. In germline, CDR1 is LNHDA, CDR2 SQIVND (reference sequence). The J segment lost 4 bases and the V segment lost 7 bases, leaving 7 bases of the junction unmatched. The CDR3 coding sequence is TGTGCCAGTACCCGGGGGACAGAAAATCAGCCCCAGCATTTT. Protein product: CASTRGTENQPQHF. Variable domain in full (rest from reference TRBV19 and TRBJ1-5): DGGITQSPKYLFRKEGQNVTLSCEQNLNHDAMYWYRQDPGQGLRLIYYSQIVNDFQKGDIAEGYSVSREKKESFPLTVTSAQKNPTAFYLCASTRGTENQPQHFGDGTRLSIL.

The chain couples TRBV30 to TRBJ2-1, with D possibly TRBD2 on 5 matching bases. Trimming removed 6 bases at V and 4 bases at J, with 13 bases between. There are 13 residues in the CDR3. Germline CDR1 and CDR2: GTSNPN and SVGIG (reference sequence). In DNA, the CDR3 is TGTGCCTGTAGAGCGGCTAGGTACAATGAGCAGTTCTTC. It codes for CACRAARYNEQFF. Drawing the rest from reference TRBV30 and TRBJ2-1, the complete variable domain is SQTIHQWPATLVQPVGSPLSLECTVEGTSNPNLYWYRQAAGRGLQLLFYSVGIGQISSEVPQNLSASRPQDRQFILSSKKLLLSDSGFYLCACRAARYNEQFFGPGTRLTVL.

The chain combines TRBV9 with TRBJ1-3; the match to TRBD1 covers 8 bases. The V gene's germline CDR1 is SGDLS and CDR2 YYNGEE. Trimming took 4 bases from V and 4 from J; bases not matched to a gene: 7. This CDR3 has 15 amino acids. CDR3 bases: TGTGCCAGCAGCCCTCAGGGGGCTCGGGGAAACACCATATATTTT. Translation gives CASSPQGARGNTIYF.

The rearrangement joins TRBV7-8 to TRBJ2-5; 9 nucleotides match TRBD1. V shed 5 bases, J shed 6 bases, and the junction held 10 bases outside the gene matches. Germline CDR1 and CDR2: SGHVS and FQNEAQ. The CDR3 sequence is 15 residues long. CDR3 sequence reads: CASSQSRDRVKTQYF. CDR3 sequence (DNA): TGTGCCAGCAGCCAGTCCCGGGACAGGGTCAAGACCCAGTACTTC.

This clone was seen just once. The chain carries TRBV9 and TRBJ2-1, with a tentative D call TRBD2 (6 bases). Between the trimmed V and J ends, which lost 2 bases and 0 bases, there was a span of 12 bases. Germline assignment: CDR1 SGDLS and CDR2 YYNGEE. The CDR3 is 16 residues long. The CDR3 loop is CASSVTGTLSYNEQFF. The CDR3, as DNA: TGTGCCAGCAGCGTCACCGGGACTCTCTCCTACAATGAGCAGTTCTTC.

The CDR3 sequence: CASSLGLAGATDTQYF. CDR3 coding DNA: TGTGCCAGCAGCTTGGGCCTAGCGGGGGCCACAGATACGCAGTATTTT. The chain uses TRBV11-2 and TRBJ2-3; 10 positions match TRBD2. The V gene end was trimmed by 3 bases and the J gene end by 2 bases; junction bases not matched to a gene: 5. The germline gives CDR1 SGHAT, CDR2 FQNNGV. The CDR3 runs 16 residues.

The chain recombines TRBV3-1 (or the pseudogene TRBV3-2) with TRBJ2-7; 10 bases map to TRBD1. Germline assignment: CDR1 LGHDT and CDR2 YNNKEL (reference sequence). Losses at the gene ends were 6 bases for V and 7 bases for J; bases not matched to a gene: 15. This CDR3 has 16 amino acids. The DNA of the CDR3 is TGTGCCAGCAGGCCCTCGTCCGGGACAGGGGTCCTTGAGCAGTACTTC. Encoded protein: CASRPSSGTGVLEQYF.

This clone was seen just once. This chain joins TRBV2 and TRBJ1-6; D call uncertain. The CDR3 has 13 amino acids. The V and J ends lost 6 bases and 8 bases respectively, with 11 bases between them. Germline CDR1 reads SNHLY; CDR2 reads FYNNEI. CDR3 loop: CASRKQFDSPLHF. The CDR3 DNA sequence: TGTGCCAGCAGGAAACAGTTTGATTCACCCCTCCACTTT.

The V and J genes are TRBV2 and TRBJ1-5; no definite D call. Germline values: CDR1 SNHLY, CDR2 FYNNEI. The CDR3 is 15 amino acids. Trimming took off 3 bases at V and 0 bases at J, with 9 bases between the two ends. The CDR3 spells CASSETQLSNQPQHF. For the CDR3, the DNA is TGTGCCAGCAGTGAGACACAGCTTAGCAATCAGCCCCAGCATTTT.

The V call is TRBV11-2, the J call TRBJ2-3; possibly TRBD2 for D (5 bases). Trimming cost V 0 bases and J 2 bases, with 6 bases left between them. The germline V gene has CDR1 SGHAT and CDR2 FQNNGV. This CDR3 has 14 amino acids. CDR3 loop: CASSLDSVTDTQYF. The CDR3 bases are TGTGCCAGCAGCTTAGATAGCGTCACAGATACGCAGTATTTT.